Detailed here is one T cell receptor (beta chain). This sample stems from a study of T cells after yellow fever vaccination. Per germline, CDR1 SGHNT and CDR2 YYREEE (reference sequence). The CDR3 covers 13 residues. The V end lost 4 bases, the J end lost 4 bases, and 12 bases lay between the germline ends. UMIs were added to TCR cDNA along with a universal primer site when it was made by 5'RACE template switching. TCRdb fed the 5' RACE reads into MiXCR, producing one record per CDR3 protein. The table shows around 310,000 distinct CDR3 sequences, with 3.6% occurring only once. Sequencing was performed on PBMCs, taken on the day of the yellow fever booster vaccination. The receptor was isolated from a man between 18 and 29 years old who received the YFV17D yellow fever vaccine. This chain connects TRBV5-4 to TRBJ2-7; D assignment may be TRBD1 or TRBD2 (7 bases each). CDR3 region: CASSSGTDYEQYV. The CDR3 bases are TGTGCCAGCAGCAGCGGGACAGATTACGAGCAGTACGTC.